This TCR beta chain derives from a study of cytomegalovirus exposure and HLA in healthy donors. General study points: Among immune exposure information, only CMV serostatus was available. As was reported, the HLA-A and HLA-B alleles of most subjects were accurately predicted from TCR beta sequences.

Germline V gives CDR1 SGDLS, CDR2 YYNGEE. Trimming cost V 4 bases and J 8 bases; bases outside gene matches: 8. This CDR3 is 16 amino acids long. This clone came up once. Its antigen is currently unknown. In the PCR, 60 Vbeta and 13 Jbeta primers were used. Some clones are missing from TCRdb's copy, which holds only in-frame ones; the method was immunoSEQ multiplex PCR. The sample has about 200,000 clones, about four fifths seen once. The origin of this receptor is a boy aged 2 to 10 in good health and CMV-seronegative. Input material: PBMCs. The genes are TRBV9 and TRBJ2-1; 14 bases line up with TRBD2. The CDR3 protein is CASSTRTSGGIYEQFF. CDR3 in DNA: TGTGCCAGCAGCACCCGGACTAGCGGGGGGATCTATGAGCAGTTCTTC.